Each of the 12 T cell receptor beta chains below was sequenced from the same sample in a study of siplizumab effects on memory and regulatory T cells. The method was immunoSEQ multiplex PCR; TCRdb's version includes in-frame clones alone and lacks a portion of them. In the table there are some 15,000 clones, approximately 49% of which are singletons. For more than 5 days at 37°C, the mixed lymphocyte reaction cells were kept in coculture. The antigens of these receptors remain unknown. Source material: CFSE-low (dividing) CD4+ T cells sorted from an allogeneic mixed lymphocyte reaction. These receptors all stem from a human donor in good health; the cells came from an allogeneic mixed lymphocyte reaction.

This clone was seen only once. The chain has TRBV15 and TRBJ2-1; 13 nucleotides align to TRBD2. Germline V lookup: CDR1 LNHNV, CDR2 YYDKDF (reference sequence). The CDR3 is 16 amino acids. Germline trimming cut 3 bases from V and 4 bases from J; bases unmatched to any gene: 3. CDR3 nucleotide sequence: TGTGCCACCAGCAGGGGACTAGCGGGAAAATACAATGAGCAGTTCTTC. Its translation: CATSRGLAGKYNEQFF.

As concerns this clone: This specimen includes other DNA sequences encoding the same CDR3. The chain links TRBV5-5 to TRBJ2-2; no reliable D call. The CDR3 runs to 14 residues. V lost 4 bases and J lost 2, with 9 bases in between. The germline V gene encodes CDR1 SGHKS and CDR2 YYEKEE (reference sequence). The CDR3, as DNA: TGTGCCAGCAGCCCAGACACCAACACCGGGGAGCTGTTTTTT. Translated, it gives CASSPDTNTGELFF.

The V and J genes are TRBV6-5 and TRBJ2-5; D gene uncertain. The CDR3 consists of 13 residues. V gave up 10 bases and J gave up 1 base, with 13 bases separating them. Germline loops: CDR1 MNHEY, CDR2 SVGAGI. CDR3 nucleotide sequence: TGTGCCACGCTCTCACTGCTCCAAGAGACCCAGTACTTC. Encoded protein: CATLSLLQETQYF.

The J gene is TRBJ1-1, the V gene TRBV18; no reliable D call. This CDR3 has 13 amino acids. Trimming took off 2 bases at V and 1 base at J, with 5 bases between the two ends. Germline V gene lookup returns CDR1 KGHSH and CDR2 LQKENI. CDR3 loop: CASSPSGNTEAFF. The CDR3 region has the DNA TGTGCCAGCTCACCATCAGGGAACACTGAAGCTTTCTTT.

This clone has only a few counts. The chain uses TRBV6-5 and TRBJ2-3; TRBD2 is a possible D gene (6 bases). Trimming took off 8 bases at V and 0 bases at J, with 15 bases between the two ends. CDR1 MNHEY and CDR2 SVGAGI come from the germline V gene. The CDR3 has 15 amino acids. Here the CDR3 DNA reads TGTGCCAGCGGACGGGGGACTGCTAGCACAGATACGCAGTATTTT. Translated, it gives CASGRGTASTDTQYF.

A remark on this clone: This may be a read error: a much more frequent sequence differs by one nucleotide. V and J are TRBV30 and TRBJ1-2; weak D call: TRBD1 (5 bases). The CDR3 is made up of 14 amino acids. Germline V gives CDR1 GTSNPN, CDR2 SVGIG (reference sequence). As DNA, the CDR3 is TGTGCCTGGAGGGCCCCCGGGGGGAACTATGGCTACATCTTC. It is translated as CAWRAPGGNYGYIF.

The V call is TRBV19, the J call TRBJ1-5; possible D gene TRBD1, 5 bases. This CDR3 region has 14 residues. Trimming removed 5 bases at V and 10 bases at J, with 18 bases between. The germline gives CDR1 LNHDA, CDR2 SQIVND (reference sequence). CDR3 sequence (DNA): TGTGCCAGTAGTTCCCCCGGGACCGACAATCCCCAGCATTTT. It specifies CASSSPGTDNPQHF.

Relative to its sample, this clone is medium-sized. The chain joins TRBV9 to TRBJ2-2; TRBD2 aligns across 10 bases. Unmatched junction bases numbered 6, after V lost 3 bases and J lost 4 bases. The CDR3 has 16 residues. Germline CDR1 reads SGDLS; CDR2 reads YYNGEE. The CDR3 DNA follows: TGTGCCAGCAGCGCATCTAGCGGGGGCGGCACCGGGGAGCTGTTTTTT. Translating gives CASSASSGGGTGELFF.

This clone was counted between two and nine times. The genes are TRBV5-6 and TRBJ2-7, with D possibly matching TRBD2 (5 bases). The CDR3 runs 14 residues. CDR1 is SGHDT, CDR2 YYEEEE, per germline. Between the trimmed V and J ends, which lost 2 bases and 0 bases, there was a span of 9 bases. The CDR3 DNA follows: TGTGCCAGCAGCTTAGCGGATCTCTCCTACGAGCAGTACTTC. Translation gives CASSLADLSYEQYF.

The gene calls are TRBV28 and TRBJ2-7; tentatively, D is TRBD1 or TRBD2 (6 bases each). The CDR3 spans 14 residues. Germline CDR1 is MDHEN and CDR2 is SYDVKM. Trimming removed 6 bases at V and 0 bases at J, with 12 bases between. The CDR3 reads CASRLGGSSYEQYF. CDR3 coding DNA: TGTGCCAGCAGACTAGGGGGGAGCTCCTACGAGCAGTACTTC.

The V gene is TRBV30, the J gene TRBJ1-5; D remains ambiguous. This CDR3 contains 13 residues. Germline CDR1 reads GTSNPN; CDR2 reads SVGIG (reference sequence). The ends were cut back, 0 bases at V and 0 bases at J, with 3 bases in the middle. The DNA of the CDR3 is TGTGCCTGGAGTGTAGGTAGCAATCAGCCCCAGCATTTT. Translated, it gives CAWSVGSNQPQHF.

The chain has TRBV23-1 and TRBJ2-4, with 7 bases lining up with TRBD2. TRBV23-1 is classed as an ORF, of uncertain function. V lost 1 base, J lost 0 bases, and 6 bases stayed unmatched. There are 17 residues in the CDR3. CDR3 region: CASSQYGGSVAKNIQYF. The CDR3 region has the DNA TGCGCCAGCAGTCAATACGGCGGGAGCGTAGCCAAAAACATTCAGTACTTC.